This T cell receptor (beta chain) was identified during a study of shared clonotypes between healthy human individuals. The ends were cut back, 4 bases at V and 5 bases at J, with 8 bases in the middle. The CDR3 contains 12 residues. Germline-derived CDR1 and CDR2 are SEHNR and FQNEAQ (reference sequence). Clones were read by immunoSEQ multiplex PCR, and TCRdb kept only the in-frame ones, dropping some. The data hold 800,000 or so clones, with 90% to 97% observed a single time. CD45RO-negative cells were positively selected for CCR7, leaving out terminally differentiated effector memory CD45RA+ cells.

Sequenced input: naive CD8+ T cells sorted from blood. This chain connects TRBV7-9 to TRBJ2-5; D may be TRBD1 or TRBD2 (5 bases each). This TCR was recovered from a man aged 25 to 45 in good health. As DNA, the CDR3 is TGTGCCAGCAGCTGGGGGTTGGAGACCCAGTACTTC. Amino acid sequence: CASSWGLETQYF.